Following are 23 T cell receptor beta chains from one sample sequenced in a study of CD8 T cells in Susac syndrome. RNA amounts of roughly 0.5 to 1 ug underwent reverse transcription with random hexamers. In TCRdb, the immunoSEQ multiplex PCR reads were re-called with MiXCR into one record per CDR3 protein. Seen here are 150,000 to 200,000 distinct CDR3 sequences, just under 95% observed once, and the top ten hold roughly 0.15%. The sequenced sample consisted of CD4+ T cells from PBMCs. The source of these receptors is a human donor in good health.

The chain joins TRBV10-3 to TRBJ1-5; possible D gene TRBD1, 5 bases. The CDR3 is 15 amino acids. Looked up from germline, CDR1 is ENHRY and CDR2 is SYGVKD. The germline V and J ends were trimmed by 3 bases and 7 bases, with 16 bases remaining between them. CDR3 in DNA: TGTGCCATCAGTGAATTCGGGGAACGGGGGCAGCCCCAGCATTTT. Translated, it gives CAISEFGERGQPQHF.

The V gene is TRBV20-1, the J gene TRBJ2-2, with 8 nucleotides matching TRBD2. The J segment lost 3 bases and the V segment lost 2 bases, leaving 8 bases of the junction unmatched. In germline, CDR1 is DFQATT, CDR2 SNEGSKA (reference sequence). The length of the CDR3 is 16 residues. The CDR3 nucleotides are TGCAGTGCTAGACTGGCGGGGGGCACCGACACCGGGGAGCTGTTTTTT. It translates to CSARLAGGTDTGELFF.

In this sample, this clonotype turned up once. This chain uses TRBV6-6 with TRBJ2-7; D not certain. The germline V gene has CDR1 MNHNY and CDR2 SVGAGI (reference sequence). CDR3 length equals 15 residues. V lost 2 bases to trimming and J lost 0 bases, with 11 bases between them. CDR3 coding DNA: TGTGCCAGCAGTTACCGGAGCCAGAGCTCCTACGAGCAGTACTTC. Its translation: CASSYRSQSSYEQYF.

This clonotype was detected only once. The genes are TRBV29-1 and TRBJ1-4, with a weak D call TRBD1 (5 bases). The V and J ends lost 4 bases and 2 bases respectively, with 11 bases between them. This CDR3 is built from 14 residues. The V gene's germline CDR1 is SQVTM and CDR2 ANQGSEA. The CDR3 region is CSVARQTTNEKLFF. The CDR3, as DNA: TGCAGCGTTGCCCGACAGACTACTAATGAAAAACTGTTTTTT.

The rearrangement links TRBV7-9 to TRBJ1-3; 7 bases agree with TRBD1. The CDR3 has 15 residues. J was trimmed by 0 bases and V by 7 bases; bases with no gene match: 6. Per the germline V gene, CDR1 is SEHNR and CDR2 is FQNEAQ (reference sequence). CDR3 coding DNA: TGTGCCAGCATCCCAGGGGGGTTCTCTGGAAACACCATATATTTT. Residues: CASIPGGFSGNTIYF. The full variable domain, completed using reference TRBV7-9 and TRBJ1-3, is DTGVSQNPRHKITKRGQNVTFRCDPISEHNRLYWYRQTLGQGPEFLTYFQNEAQLEKSRLLSDRFSAERPKGSFSTLEIQRTEQGDSAMYLCASIPGGFSGNTIYFGEGSWLTVV.

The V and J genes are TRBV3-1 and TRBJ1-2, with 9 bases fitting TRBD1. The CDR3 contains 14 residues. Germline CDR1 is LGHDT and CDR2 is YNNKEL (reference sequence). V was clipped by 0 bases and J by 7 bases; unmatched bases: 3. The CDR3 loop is CASSQEDRGSGYTF. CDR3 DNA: TGTGCCAGCAGCCAAGAGGACAGGGGATCTGGCTACACCTTC.

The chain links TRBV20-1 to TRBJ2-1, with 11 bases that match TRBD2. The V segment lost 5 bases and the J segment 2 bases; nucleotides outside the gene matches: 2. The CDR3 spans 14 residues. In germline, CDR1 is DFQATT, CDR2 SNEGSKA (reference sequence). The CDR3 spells CSAHSGGAYNEQFF. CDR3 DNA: TGCAGTGCTCATAGCGGGGGGGCCTACAATGAGCAGTTCTTC.

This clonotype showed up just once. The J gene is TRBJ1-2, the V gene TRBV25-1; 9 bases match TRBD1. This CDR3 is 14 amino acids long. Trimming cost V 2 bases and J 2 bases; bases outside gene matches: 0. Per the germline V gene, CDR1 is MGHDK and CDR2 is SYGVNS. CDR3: CASSEGQGNYGYTF. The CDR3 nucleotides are TGTGCCAGCAGTGAAGGACAGGGGAACTATGGCTACACCTTC.

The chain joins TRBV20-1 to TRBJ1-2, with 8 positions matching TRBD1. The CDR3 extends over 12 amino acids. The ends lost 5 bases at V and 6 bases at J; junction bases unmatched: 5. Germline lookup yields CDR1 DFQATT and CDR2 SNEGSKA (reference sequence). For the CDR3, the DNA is TGCAGTGCTCCCCCAGGGGGCCATGGCTACACCTTC. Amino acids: CSAPPGGHGYTF.

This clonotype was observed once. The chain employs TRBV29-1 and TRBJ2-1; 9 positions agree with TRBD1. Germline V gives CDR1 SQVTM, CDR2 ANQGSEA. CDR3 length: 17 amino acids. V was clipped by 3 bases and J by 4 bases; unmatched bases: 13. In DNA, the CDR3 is TGCAGCGTTGAGAGGGGAATGGACAGGGGAAAATACAATGAGCAGTTCTTC. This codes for CSVERGMDRGKYNEQFF.

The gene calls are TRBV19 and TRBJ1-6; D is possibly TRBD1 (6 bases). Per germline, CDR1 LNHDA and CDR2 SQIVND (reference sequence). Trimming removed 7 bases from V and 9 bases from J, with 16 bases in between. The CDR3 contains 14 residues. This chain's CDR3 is CASTLGGSGSPLHF. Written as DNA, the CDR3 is TGTGCCAGTACCCTGGGGGGCAGCGGTTCACCCCTCCACTTT.

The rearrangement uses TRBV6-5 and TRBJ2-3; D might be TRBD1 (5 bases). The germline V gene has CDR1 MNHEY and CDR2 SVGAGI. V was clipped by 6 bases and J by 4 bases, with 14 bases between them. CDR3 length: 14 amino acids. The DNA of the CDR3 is TGTGCCAGCAGGGACACTCGAGCGTCAGATACGCAGTATTTT. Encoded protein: CASRDTRASDTQYF.

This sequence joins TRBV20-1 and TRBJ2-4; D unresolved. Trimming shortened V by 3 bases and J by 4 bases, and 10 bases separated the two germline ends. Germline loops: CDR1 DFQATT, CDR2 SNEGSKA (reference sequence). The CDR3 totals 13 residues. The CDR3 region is CSASLGGKNIQYF. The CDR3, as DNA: TGCAGTGCTAGCCTCGGTGGAAAAAACATTCAGTACTTC.

The CDR3 protein is CASSYRGVYGYTF. DNA for the CDR3: TGTGCCAGCAGTTACAGGGGCGTCTATGGCTACACCTTC. J is TRBJ1-2 and V is TRBV6-5; TRBD1 might be the D (5 bases). Trimming took 2 bases from V and 4 from J, leaving 8 bases between them. CDR1 and CDR2 (germline): MNHEY, SVGAGI. This CDR3 comprises 13 residues.

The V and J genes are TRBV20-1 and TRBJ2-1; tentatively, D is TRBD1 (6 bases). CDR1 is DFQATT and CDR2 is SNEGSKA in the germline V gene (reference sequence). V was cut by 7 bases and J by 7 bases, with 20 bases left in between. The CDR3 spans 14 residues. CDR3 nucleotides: TGCAGTGTAGCCGGGCTCAACAGGGTTAATGAGCAGTTCTTC. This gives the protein CSVAGLNRVNEQFF.

CDR3 in DNA: TGTGCCAGCAGCCAGTCGTGGTTCACAGATACGCAGTATTTT. This gives the protein CASSQSWFTDTQYF. The gene calls are TRBV9 and TRBJ2-3, with D unclear. The germline V gene has CDR1 SGDLS and CDR2 YYNGEE. Deletions cut 4 bases from V and 2 bases from J, with 11 bases between. This CDR3 has 14 residues. Looking up the rest from reference TRBV9 and TRBJ2-3 gives the full variable domain: DSGVTQTPKHLITATGQRVTLRCSPRSGDLSVYWYQQSLDQGLQFLIQYYNGEERAKGNILERFSAQQFPDLHSELNLSSLELGDSALYFCASSQSWFTDTQYFGPGTRLTVL.

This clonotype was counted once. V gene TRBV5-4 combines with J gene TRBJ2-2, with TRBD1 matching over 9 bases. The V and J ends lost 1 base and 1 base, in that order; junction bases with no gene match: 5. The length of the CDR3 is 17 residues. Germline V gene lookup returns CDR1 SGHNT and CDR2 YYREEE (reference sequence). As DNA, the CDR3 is TGTGCCAGCAGCTTGACACAGGGGGCAGGGAACACCGGGGAGCTGTTTTTT. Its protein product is CASSLTQGAGNTGELFF.

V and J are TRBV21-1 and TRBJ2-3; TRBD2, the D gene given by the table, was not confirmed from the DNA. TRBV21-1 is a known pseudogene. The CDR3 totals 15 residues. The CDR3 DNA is TGTGCCAGCAGCAGAACTAGCGGGTACACAGATACGCAGTATTTT. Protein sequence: CASSRTSGYTDTQYF.

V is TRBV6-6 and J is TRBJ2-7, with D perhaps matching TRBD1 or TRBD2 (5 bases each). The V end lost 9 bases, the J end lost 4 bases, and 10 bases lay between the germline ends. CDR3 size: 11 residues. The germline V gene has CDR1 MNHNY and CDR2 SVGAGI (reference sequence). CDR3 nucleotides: TGTGCCAGTGTTGGGGGTTACGAGCAGTACTTC. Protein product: CASVGGYEQYF.

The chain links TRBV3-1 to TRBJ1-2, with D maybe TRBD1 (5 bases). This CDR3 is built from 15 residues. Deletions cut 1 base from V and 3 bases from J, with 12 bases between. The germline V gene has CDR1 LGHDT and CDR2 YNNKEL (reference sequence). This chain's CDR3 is CASSQVGDVDYGYTF. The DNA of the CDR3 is TGTGCCAGCAGCCAAGTAGGGGACGTCGACTATGGCTACACCTTC. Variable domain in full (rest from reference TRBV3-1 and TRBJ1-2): DTAVSQTPKYLVTQMGNDKSIKCEQNLGHDTMYWYKQDSKKFLKIMFSYNNKELIINETVPNRFSPKSPDKAHLNLHINSLELGDSAVYFCASSQVGDVDYGYTFGSGTRLTVV.

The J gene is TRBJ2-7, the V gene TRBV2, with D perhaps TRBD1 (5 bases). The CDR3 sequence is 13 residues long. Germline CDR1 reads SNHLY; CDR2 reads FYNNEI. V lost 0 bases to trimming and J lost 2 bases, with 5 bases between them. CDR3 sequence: CASSEAGAYEQYF. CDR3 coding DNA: TGTGCCAGCAGTGAAGCAGGGGCCTACGAGCAGTACTTC.

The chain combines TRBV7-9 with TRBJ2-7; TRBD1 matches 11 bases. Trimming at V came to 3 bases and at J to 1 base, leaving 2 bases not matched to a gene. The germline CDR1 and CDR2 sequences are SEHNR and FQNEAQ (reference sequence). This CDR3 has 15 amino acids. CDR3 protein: CASSFGQGASYEQYF. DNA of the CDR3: TGTGCCAGCAGCTTTGGACAGGGGGCTTCCTACGAGCAGTACTTC.

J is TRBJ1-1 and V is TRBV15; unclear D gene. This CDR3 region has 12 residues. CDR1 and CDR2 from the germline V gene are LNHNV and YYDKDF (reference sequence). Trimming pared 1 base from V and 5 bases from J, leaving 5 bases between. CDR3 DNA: TGTGCCACCAGCAGAGCCCGGACTGAAGCTTTCTTT. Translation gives CATSRARTEAFF. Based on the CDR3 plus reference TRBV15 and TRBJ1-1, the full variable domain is DAMVIQNPRYQVTQFGKPVTLSCSQTLNHNVMYWYQQKSSQAPKLLFHYYDKDFNNEADTPDNFQSRRPNTSFCFLDIRSPGLGDTAMYLCATSRARTEAFFGQGTRLTVV.